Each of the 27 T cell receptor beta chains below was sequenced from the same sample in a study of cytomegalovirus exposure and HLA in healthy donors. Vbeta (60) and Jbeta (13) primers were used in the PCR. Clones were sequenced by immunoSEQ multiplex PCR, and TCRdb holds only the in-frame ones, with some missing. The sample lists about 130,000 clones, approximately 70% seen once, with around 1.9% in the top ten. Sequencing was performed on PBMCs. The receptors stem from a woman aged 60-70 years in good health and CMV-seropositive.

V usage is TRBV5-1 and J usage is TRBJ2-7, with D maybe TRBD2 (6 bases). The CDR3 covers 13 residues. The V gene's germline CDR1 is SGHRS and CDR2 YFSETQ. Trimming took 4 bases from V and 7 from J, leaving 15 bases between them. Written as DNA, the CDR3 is TGCGCCAGCAGCACATTACTAGCTGCTGAGCAGTACTTC. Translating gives CASSTLLAAEQYF.

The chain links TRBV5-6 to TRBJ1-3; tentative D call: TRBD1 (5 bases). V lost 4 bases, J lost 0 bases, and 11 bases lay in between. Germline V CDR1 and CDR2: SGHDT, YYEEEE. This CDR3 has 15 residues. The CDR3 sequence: CASSLPGFSGNTIYF. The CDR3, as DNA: TGTGCCAGCAGCCTCCCAGGGTTCTCTGGAAACACCATATATTTT.

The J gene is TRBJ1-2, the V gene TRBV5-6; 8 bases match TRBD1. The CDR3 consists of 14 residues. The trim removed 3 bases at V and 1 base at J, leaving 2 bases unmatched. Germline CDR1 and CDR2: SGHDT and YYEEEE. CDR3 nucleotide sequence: TGTGCCAGCAGCTCAGGACAGGGTAACTATGGCTACACCTTC. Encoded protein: CASSSGQGNYGYTF.

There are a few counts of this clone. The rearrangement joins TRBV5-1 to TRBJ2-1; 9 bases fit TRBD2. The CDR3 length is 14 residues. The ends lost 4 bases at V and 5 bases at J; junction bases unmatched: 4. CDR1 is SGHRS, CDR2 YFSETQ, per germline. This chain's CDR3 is CASSPGLANNEQFF. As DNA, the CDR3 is TGCGCCAGCAGCCCGGGACTAGCAAACAATGAGCAGTTCTTC.

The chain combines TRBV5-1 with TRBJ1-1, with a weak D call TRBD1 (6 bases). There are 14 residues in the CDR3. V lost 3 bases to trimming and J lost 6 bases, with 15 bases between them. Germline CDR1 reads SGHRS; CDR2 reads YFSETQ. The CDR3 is CASSYRDGGAEAFF. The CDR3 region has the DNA TGCGCCAGCAGCTACAGGGACGGCGGCGCTGAAGCTTTCTTT. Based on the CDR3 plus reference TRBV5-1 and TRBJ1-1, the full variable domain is KAGVTQTPRYLIKTRGQQVTLSCSPISGHRSVSWYQQTPGQGLQFLFEYFSETQRNKGNFPGRFSGRQFSNSRSEMNVSTLELGDSALYLCASSYRDGGAEAFFGQGTRLTVV.

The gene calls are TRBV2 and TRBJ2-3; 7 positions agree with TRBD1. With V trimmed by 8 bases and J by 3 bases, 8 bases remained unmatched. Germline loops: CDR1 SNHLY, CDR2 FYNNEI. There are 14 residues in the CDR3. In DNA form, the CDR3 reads TGTGCCAGCGCCGACAGGGTTGGGACAGATACGCAGTATTTT. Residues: CASADRVGTDTQYF.

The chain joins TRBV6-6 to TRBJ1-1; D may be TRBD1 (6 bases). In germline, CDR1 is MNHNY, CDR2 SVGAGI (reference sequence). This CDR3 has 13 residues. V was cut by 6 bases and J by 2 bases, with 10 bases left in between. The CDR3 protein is CASSNRVNTEAFF. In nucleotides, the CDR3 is TGTGCCAGCAGCAACAGGGTTAACACTGAAGCTTTCTTT.

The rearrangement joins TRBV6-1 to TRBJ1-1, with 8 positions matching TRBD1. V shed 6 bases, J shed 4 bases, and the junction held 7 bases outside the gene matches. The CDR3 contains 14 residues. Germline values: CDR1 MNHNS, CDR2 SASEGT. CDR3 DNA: TGTGCCAGCAGCTCAATAACAGGGGGCACTGAAGCTTTCTTT. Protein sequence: CASSSITGGTEAFF.

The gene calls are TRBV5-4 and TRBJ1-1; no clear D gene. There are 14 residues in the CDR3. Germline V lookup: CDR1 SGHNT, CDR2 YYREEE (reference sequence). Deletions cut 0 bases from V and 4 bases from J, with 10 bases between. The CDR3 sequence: CASSLGMTGTEAFF. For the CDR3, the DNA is TGTGCCAGCAGCTTGGGTATGACGGGCACTGAAGCTTTCTTT. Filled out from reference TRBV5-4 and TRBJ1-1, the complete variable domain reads ETGVTQSPTHLIKTRGQQVTLRCSSQSGHNTVSWYQQALGQGPQFIFQYYREEENGRGNFPPRFSGLQFPNYSSELNVNALELDDSALYLCASSLGMTGTEAFFGQGTRLTVV.

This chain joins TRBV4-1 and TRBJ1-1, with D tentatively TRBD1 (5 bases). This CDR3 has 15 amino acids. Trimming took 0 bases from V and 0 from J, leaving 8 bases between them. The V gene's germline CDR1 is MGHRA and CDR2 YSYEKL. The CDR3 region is CASSQERTLNTEAFF. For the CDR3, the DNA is TGCGCCAGCAGCCAAGAGCGGACATTGAACACTGAAGCTTTCTTT.

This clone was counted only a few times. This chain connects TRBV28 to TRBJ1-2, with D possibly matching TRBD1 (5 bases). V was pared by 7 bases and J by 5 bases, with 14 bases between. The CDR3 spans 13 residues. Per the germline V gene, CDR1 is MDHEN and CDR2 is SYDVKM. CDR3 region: CASIREGRYGYTF. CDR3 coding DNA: TGTGCCAGCATAAGGGAGGGGCGGTATGGCTACACCTTC.

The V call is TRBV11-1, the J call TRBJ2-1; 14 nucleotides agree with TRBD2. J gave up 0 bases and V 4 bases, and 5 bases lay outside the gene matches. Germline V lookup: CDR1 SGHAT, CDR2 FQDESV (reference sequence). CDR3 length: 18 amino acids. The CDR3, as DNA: TGTGCCAGCAGCTCCCGACTAGCGGGGGGGAGCTCCTACAATGAGCAGTTCTTC. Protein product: CASSSRLAGGSSYNEQFF. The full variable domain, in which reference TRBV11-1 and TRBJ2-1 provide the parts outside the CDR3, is EAEVAQSPRYKITEKSQAVAFWCDPISGHATLYWYRQILGQGPELLVQFQDESVVDDSQLPKDRFSAERLKGVDSTLKIQPAELGDSAMYLCASSSRLAGGSSYNEQFFGPGTRLTVL.

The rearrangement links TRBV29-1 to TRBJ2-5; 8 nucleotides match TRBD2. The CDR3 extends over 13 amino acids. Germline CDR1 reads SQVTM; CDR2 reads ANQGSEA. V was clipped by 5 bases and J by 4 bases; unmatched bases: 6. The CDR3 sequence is CSVLYLAGETQYF. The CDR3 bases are TGCAGCGTTCTGTATCTAGCGGGAGAGACCCAGTACTTC.

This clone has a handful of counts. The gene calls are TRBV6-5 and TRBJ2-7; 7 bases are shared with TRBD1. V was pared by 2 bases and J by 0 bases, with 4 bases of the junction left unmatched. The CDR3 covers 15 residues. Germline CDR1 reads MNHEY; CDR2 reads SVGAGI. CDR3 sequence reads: CASSYVRQGSYEQYF. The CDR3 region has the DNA TGTGCCAGCAGTTACGTTAGACAGGGCTCCTACGAGCAGTACTTC.

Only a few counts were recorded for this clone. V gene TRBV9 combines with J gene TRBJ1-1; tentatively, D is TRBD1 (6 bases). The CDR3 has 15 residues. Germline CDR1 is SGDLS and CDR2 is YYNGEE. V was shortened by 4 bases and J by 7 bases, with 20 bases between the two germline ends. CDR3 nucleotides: TGTGCCAGCAGCAAAGAGGCGCACAGGGCCTTTGAAGCTTTCTTT. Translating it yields CASSKEAHRAFEAFF.

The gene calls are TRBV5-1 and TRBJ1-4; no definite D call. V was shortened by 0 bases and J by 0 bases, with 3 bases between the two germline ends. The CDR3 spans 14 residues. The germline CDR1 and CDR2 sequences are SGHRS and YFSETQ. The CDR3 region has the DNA TGCGCCAGCAGCTTGGTATCAACTAATGAAAAACTGTTTTTT. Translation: CASSLVSTNEKLFF.

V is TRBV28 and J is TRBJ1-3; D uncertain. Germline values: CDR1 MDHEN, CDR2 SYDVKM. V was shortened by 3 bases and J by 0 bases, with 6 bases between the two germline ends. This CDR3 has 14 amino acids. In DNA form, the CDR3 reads TGTGCCAGCAGTTTCAGGCGCTCTGGAAACACCATATATTTT. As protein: CASSFRRSGNTIYF. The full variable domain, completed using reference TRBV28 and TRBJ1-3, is DVKVTQSSRYLVKRTGEKVFLECVQDMDHENMFWYRQDPGLGLRLIYFSYDVKMKEKGDIPEGYSVSREKKERFSLILESASTNQTSMYLCASSFRRSGNTIYFGEGSWLTVV.

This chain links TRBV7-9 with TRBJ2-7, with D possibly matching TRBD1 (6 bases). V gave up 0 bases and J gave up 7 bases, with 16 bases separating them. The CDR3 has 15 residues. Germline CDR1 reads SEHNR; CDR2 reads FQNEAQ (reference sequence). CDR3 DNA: TGTGCCAGCAGCTTAGCGGGTCAGGGGCCCAGGGAGCAGTACTTC. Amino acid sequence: CASSLAGQGPREQYF.

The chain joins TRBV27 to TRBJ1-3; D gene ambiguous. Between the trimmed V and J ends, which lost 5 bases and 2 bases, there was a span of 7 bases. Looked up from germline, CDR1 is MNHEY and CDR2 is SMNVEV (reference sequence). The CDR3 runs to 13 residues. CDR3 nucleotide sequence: TGTGCCAGCAGTGCGTTACCTGGAAACACCATATATTTT. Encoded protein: CASSALPGNTIYF.

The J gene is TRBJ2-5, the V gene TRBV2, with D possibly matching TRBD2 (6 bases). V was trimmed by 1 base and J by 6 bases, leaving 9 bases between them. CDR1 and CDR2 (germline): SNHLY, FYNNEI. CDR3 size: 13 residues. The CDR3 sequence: CASSEGSGQTQYF. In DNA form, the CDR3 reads TGTGCCAGCAGTGAAGGGAGCGGGCAGACCCAGTACTTC. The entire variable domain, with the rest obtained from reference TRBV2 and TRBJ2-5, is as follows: EPEVTQTPSHQVTQMGQEVILRCVPISNHLYFYWYRQILGQKVEFLVSFYNNEISEKSEIFDDQFSVERPDGSNFTLKIRSTKLEDSAMYFCASSEGSGQTQYFGPGTRLLVL.

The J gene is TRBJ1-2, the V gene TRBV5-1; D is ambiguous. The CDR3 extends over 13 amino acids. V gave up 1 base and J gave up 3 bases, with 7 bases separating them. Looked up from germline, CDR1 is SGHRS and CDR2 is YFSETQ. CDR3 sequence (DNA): TGCGCCAGCAGCTTGACAAACGACTATGGCTACACCTTC. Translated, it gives CASSLTNDYGYTF.

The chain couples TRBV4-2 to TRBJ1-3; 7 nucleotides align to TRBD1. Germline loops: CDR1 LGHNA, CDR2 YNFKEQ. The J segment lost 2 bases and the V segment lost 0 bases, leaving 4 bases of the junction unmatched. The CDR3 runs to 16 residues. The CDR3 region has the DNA TGTGCCAGCAGCCAAGATCCAGACAGGGCTGGAAACACCATATATTTT. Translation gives CASSQDPDRAGNTIYF.

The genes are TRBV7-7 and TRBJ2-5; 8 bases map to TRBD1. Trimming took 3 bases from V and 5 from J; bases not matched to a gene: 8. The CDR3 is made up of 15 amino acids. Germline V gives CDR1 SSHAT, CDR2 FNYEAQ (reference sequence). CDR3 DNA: TGTGCCAGCAGCTTGATGGGACAGGAGGGGGAGACCCAGTACTTC. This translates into CASSLMGQEGETQYF.

The CDR3 DNA sequence: TGCGCCAGCAGTGAGTTGGGACTAGCGGGAGTCAATGAGCAGTTCTTC. Encoded protein: CASSELGLAGVNEQFF. This rearrangement joins TRBV10-1 to TRBJ2-1; 14 bases match TRBD2. Germline loops: CDR1 WNHNN, CDR2 SYGVQD (reference sequence). CDR3 length equals 16 residues. The J segment lost 6 bases and the V segment lost 1 base, leaving 2 bases of the junction unmatched.

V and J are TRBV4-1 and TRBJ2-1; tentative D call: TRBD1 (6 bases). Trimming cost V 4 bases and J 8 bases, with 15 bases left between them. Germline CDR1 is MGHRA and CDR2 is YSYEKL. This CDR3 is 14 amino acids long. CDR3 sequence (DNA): TGCGCCAGCAGCCCCCTGGACAGTGAGGATGAGCAGTTCTTC. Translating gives CASSPLDSEDEQFF.

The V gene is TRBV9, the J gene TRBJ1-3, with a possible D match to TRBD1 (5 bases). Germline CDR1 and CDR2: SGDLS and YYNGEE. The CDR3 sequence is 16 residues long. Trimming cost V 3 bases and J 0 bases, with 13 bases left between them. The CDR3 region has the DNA TGTGCCAGCAGCGCCCGTTGGGGCGGCTCTGGAAACACCATATATTTT. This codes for CASSARWGGSGNTIYF.

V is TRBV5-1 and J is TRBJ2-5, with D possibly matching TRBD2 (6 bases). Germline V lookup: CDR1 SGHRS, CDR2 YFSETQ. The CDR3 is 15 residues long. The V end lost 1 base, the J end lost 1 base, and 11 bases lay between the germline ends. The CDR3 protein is CASSLRGGVQETQYF. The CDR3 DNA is TGCGCCAGCAGCTTGCGGGGCGGGGTCCAAGAGACCCAGTACTTC.